This T cell receptor (beta chain) is from a study of cytomegalovirus exposure and HLA in healthy donors. The junction had 10 bases not matched to a gene; V was cut back by 3 bases and J by 4 bases. CDR1 and CDR2 (germline): LNHDA, SQIVND (reference sequence). CDR3 length: 16 residues. PCR amplification relied on 60 Vbeta primers (plus 13 Jbeta primers). Profiled with immunoSEQ multiplex PCR; TCRdb holds only in-frame clones, not every one. This table has 150,000 to 200,000 clones, roughly 85% appearing once. On this clone: The antigen is not known.

Whole-study findings and limits: Later analysis identified 16,000 or so TCR beta sequences associated with HLA alleles, using a false discovery rate threshold of 0.05.

This sequence originates from a woman aged 25 to 39 in good health and CMV-seronegative. The sequenced sample consisted of PBMCs. The chain joins TRBV19 to TRBJ2-3, with 7 bases that match TRBD2. Here the CDR3 reads CASSMAGEYGADTQYF. Written as DNA, the CDR3 is TGTGCCAGTAGTATGGCGGGAGAGTACGGCGCAGATACGCAGTATTTT.